These 19 T cell receptor beta chains came from one sample sequenced in a study of blood T cell repertoires in COVID-19. TCRdb keeps only in-frame clones here, not all; method: immunoSEQ multiplex PCR. The table includes about 59,000 clones, roughly 70% detected once. Sequences were obtained from peripheral blood. The receptors come from a woman in her 70s with acute or convalescent COVID-19.

The chain combines TRBV5-4 with TRBJ2-1; 9 bases line up with TRBD1. The ends lost 4 bases at V and 7 bases at J; junction bases unmatched: 9. Germline values: CDR1 SGHNT, CDR2 YYREEE (reference sequence). CDR3 size: 15 residues. CDR3 nucleotide sequence: TGTGCCAGCAGCCCAGCAGGGACAGGGTATAATGAGCAGTTCTTC. Amino acid sequence: CASSPAGTGYNEQFF.

The chain recombines TRBV5-4 with TRBJ2-5, with 9 bases identical to TRBD1. Germline lookup yields CDR1 SGHNT and CDR2 YYREEE (reference sequence). The CDR3 sequence is 15 residues long. The ends lost 4 bases at V and 4 bases at J; junction bases unmatched: 8. CDR3: CASSLRDRVRETQYF. CDR3 bases: TGTGCCAGCAGCCTCCGGGACAGGGTCCGAGAGACCCAGTACTTC.

The chain joins TRBV3-1 (or the pseudogene TRBV3-2) to TRBJ2-5; a weak D match, TRBD2 (5 bases). The CDR3 sequence is 16 residues long. Germline-derived CDR1 and CDR2 are LGHDT and YNNKEL (reference sequence). Trimming took off 4 bases at V and 4 bases at J, with 19 bases between the two ends. For the CDR3, the DNA is TGTGCCAGCAGCCGGGGTTCAGCGGCCAATTTAGAGACCCAGTACTTC. This sequence encodes CASSRGSAANLETQYF.

The chain employs TRBV5-4 and TRBJ1-1, with a tentative D call TRBD1 (6 bases). Trimming took off 5 bases at V and 0 bases at J, with 17 bases between the two ends. CDR1 and CDR2 (germline): SGHNT, YYREEE (reference sequence). The CDR3 contains 16 residues. The CDR3 protein is CASSRGSGSMNTEAFF. The CDR3 nucleotides are TGTGCCAGCAGTAGGGGGTCAGGGTCCATGAACACTGAAGCTTTCTTT.

V is TRBV5-6 and J is TRBJ2-7; D remains ambiguous. The CDR3 covers 13 residues. With 0 bases removed from V and 7 bases from J, the gap between germline ends came to 11 bases. The germline V gene encodes CDR1 SGHDT and CDR2 YYEEEE. Here the CDR3 reads CASSLAARLEQYF. CDR3 nucleotide sequence: TGTGCCAGCAGCTTGGCCGCGAGGTTAGAGCAGTACTTC.

This chain links TRBV10-3 with TRBJ1-6; D unresolved. CDR1 and CDR2 (germline): ENHRY, SYGVKD. Deletions cut 4 bases from V and 7 bases from J, with 11 bases between. The CDR3 extends over 14 amino acids. The CDR3 loop is CAISAQVGNSPLHF. CDR3 sequence (DNA): TGTGCCATCAGTGCCCAGGTGGGCAATTCACCCCTCCACTTT.

The chain uses TRBV5-1 and TRBJ1-3; D ambiguous. Germline V gene sequence: CDR1 SGHRS, CDR2 YFSETQ. The CDR3 runs 15 residues. Trimming removed 2 bases at V and 0 bases at J, with 9 bases between. The CDR3 bases are TGCGCCAGCAGCTTACCGCAGTCCTCTGGAAACACCATATATTTT. Protein product: CASSLPQSSGNTIYF.

This clone came up a few times. The genes are TRBV2 and TRBJ2-5, with D possibly being TRBD1 (5 bases). V was cut by 7 bases and J by 5 bases, with 17 bases left in between. The CDR3 has 14 amino acids. In germline, CDR1 is SNHLY, CDR2 FYNNEI. In DNA, the CDR3 is TGTGCCAGCAAGGGGAATTTGGAAGACGAGACCCAGTACTTC. Translating it yields CASKGNLEDETQYF.

The chain is built from TRBV5-1 and TRBJ1-2, with D possibly matching TRBD1 (5 bases). This CDR3 is 15 amino acids long. V was cut by 4 bases and J by 3 bases, with 16 bases left in between. CDR1 is SGHRS, CDR2 YFSETQ, per germline. CDR3 in amino acids: CASSRGGGLDYGYTF. The CDR3 region has the DNA TGCGCCAGCAGCAGGGGTGGTGGGTTGGACTATGGCTACACCTTC.

CDR3 protein: CASSSYTGLVSGELFF. CDR3 DNA sequence: TGTGCCAGCAGCTCATACACAGGGCTGGTATCCGGGGAGCTGTTTTTT. The chain recombines TRBV7-2 with TRBJ2-2, with a weak D call TRBD1 (6 bases). Between the trimmed V and J ends, which lost 4 bases and 6 bases, there was a span of 18 bases. The germline V gene encodes CDR1 SGHTA and CDR2 FQGNSA. CDR3 length: 16 residues.

This rearrangement joins TRBV5-1 to TRBJ1-2; TRBD1 agrees at 7 bases. Per germline, CDR1 SGHRS and CDR2 YFSETQ. J was trimmed by 8 bases and V by 4 bases; bases with no gene match: 5. The CDR3 contains 12 residues. The CDR3 is CASSRLDRGYTF. The DNA for the CDR3 is TGCGCCAGCAGCCGTCTGGACAGGGGCTACACCTTC. Combining the CDR3 with reference TRBV5-1 and TRBJ1-2 gives the whole variable domain KAGVTQTPRYLIKTRGQQVTLSCSPISGHRSVSWYQQTPGQGLQFLFEYFSETQRNKGNFPGRFSGRQFSNSRSEMNVSTLELGDSALYLCASSRLDRGYTFGSGTRLTVV.

The J gene is TRBJ1-5, the V gene TRBV2; 9 bases map to TRBD1. CDR1 is SNHLY, CDR2 FYNNEI, per germline. The V and J ends lost 6 bases and 6 bases, in that order; junction bases with no gene match: 3. This CDR3 is 13 amino acids long. This chain's CDR3 is CASRGTGLQPQHF. In DNA form, the CDR3 reads TGTGCCAGCAGGGGGACAGGGCTTCAGCCCCAGCATTTT.

V gene TRBV7-9 combines with J gene TRBJ1-2, with D unresolved. V was clipped by 7 bases and J by 4 bases, with 16 bases between them. Germline V gene data show CDR1 as SEHNR and CDR2 as FQNEAQ (reference sequence). The CDR3 sequence is 14 residues long. The CDR3 bases are TGTGCCAGCACCCGAGGCCTCGTCCCCTATGGCTACACCTTC. The encoded protein is CASTRGLVPYGYTF.

The V and J genes are TRBV18 and TRBJ1-1; perhaps TRBD1 as D (6 bases). The CDR3 totals 14 residues. V was shortened by 5 bases and J by 0 bases, with 10 bases between the two germline ends. Germline CDR1 is KGHSH and CDR2 is LQKENI. The DNA for the CDR3 is TGTGCCAGCTCATCGACAGGTATGAACACTGAAGCTTTCTTT. This encodes CASSSTGMNTEAFF.

V gene TRBV28 combines with J gene TRBJ2-4; 7 bases agree with TRBD1. Per germline, CDR1 MDHEN and CDR2 SYDVKM. Trimming removed 4 bases from V and 7 bases from J; junction bases left unmatched: 7. The CDR3 totals 14 residues. CDR3 sequence reads: CASSSRGLTNIQYF. The CDR3 bases are TGTGCCAGCAGTTCCAGGGGGTTAACGAACATTCAGTACTTC.

The chain recombines TRBV19 with TRBJ1-1; 7 bases agree with TRBD1. J was trimmed by 0 bases and V by 4 bases; bases with no gene match: 5. Germline V lookup: CDR1 LNHDA, CDR2 SQIVND (reference sequence). CDR3 size: 15 residues. The chain's CDR3 is CASSTQGTVNTEAFF. The CDR3 nucleotides are TGTGCCAGTAGTACGCAAGGGACAGTGAACACTGAAGCTTTCTTT.

The rearrangement joins TRBV9 to TRBJ2-3, with a tentative D call TRBD2 (6 bases). CDR3 size: 16 residues. Deletions cut 2 bases from V and 5 bases from J, with 18 bases between. Germline V CDR1 and CDR2: SGDLS, YYNGEE. As DNA, the CDR3 is TGTGCCAGCAGCGTGACCGGGACTCCCTATGAAGATACGCAGTATTTT. Translating it yields CASSVTGTPYEDTQYF. The full variable domain, its missing parts supplied by reference TRBV9 and TRBJ2-3, is DSGVTQTPKHLITATGQRVTLRCSPRSGDLSVYWYQQSLDQGLQFLIQYYNGEERAKGNILERFSAQQFPDLHSELNLSSLELGDSALYFCASSVTGTPYEDTQYFGPGTRLTVL.

This rearrangement joins TRBV6-5 to TRBJ1-1, with a weak D call TRBD1 (5 bases). The CDR3 has 15 amino acids. Germline values: CDR1 MNHEY, CDR2 SVGAGI. Trimming took off 4 bases at V and 5 bases at J, with 17 bases between the two ends. This CDR3 reads CASSFSRALWTEAFF. CDR3 nucleotides: TGTGCCAGCAGTTTCTCCAGGGCTTTATGGACTGAAGCTTTCTTT.

This clone was observed a handful of times. The chain combines TRBV5-4 with TRBJ2-7; a weak D match, TRBD2 (6 bases). Germline V CDR1 and CDR2: SGHNT, YYREEE (reference sequence). The CDR3 totals 12 residues. Between the trimmed V and J ends, which lost 4 bases and 7 bases, there was a span of 12 bases. The CDR3 DNA is TGTGCCAGCAGCGTGGACTATGGGGAGCAGTACTTC. Translated: CASSVDYGEQYF. Full variable domain (missing parts from reference TRBV5-4 and TRBJ2-7): ETGVTQSPTHLIKTRGQQVTLRCSSQSGHNTVSWYQQALGQGPQFIFQYYREEENGRGNFPPRFSGLQFPNYSSELNVNALELDDSALYLCASSVDYGEQYFGPGTRLTVT.